The 31 T cell receptor beta chains given below trace back to one sample, sequenced in a study of monozygotic twins with inflammatory bowel disease. TCRdb reprocessed the 5' RACE reads; each CDR3 protein has one entry and no DNA is given. The ten most abundant clones cover 2.6% of a sample with 300,000 to 400,000 distinct CDR3 sequences. The sample taken for sequencing was blood. The source is a human donor with ulcerative colitis or Crohn's disease, or a healthy co-twin of an affected twin (not recorded which).

CDR3: CASSIGGDRLHEKLFF. The chain combines TRBV9 with TRBJ1-4; as DNA is missing, the TRBD1 call by TCRdb cannot be tested. The CDR3 length is 16 residues. Per germline, CDR1 SGDLS and CDR2 YYNGEE.

The V and J genes are TRBV25-1 and TRBJ2-1; TCRdb indicates TRBD2, and absent DNA this call remains unverified. Germline V gene data show CDR1 as MGHDK and CDR2 as SYGVNS. This CDR3 contains 16 residues. The CDR3 loop is CASSELGGGAVNEQFF.

The chain is built from TRBV4-3 and TRBJ2-3; TCRdb gives TRBD2 as the D gene, but with no DNA this cannot be confirmed. This CDR3 comprises 16 residues. The germline gives CDR1 LGHNA, CDR2 YSLEER. CDR3 protein: CASSQDAGGSTDTQYF.

This rearrangement joins TRBV5-1 to TRBJ1-1. Germline lookup yields CDR1 SGHRS and CDR2 YFSETQ. This CDR3 is 18 amino acids long. CDR3 protein: CASSLLSRSHRRDTEAFF.

The gene calls are TRBV12-3 or TRBV12-4 and TRBJ2-1; TCRdb's D call of TRBD2 is untestable without DNA. The CDR3 is made up of 17 amino acids. The CDR3 loop is CASSFFGLAGEYNEQFF.

The chain combines TRBV6-2 or TRBV6-3 with TRBJ2-3; checking the TCRdb D call of TRBD2 is not possible without DNA. The germline CDR1 and CDR2 sequences are MNHEY and SVGEGT. CDR3 length: 17 residues. The CDR3 protein is CASSYQLLAGHTDTQYF.

J is TRBJ1-6 and V is TRBV4-2. The CDR3 is made up of 17 amino acids. Germline values: CDR1 LGHNA, CDR2 YNFKEQ. The chain's CDR3 is CASSQDSIETYNSPLHF.

The rearrangement uses TRBV5-6 and TRBJ2-2; TCRdb's D gene call, TRBD1, goes unchecked for lack of DNA. Germline V gene sequence: CDR1 SGHDT, CDR2 YYEEEE. The length of the CDR3 is 15 residues. The CDR3 loop reads CASSLVGQYTGELFF.

The V and J genes are TRBV19 and TRBJ1-4; TCRdb selects TRBD1, and the lack of DNA leaves this call unchecked. The CDR3 extends over 14 amino acids. The germline V gene has CDR1 LNHDA and CDR2 SQIVND (reference sequence). The CDR3 sequence: CASRPSGTGEKLFF.

This chain uses TRBV19 with TRBJ1-5. Germline loops: CDR1 LNHDA, CDR2 SQIVND (reference sequence). This CDR3 contains 14 residues. The chain's CDR3 is CASKWVLGNQPQHF.

The chain combines TRBV5-5 with TRBJ2-5; there is no DNA to check the TCRdb D call of TRBD1. Germline CDR1 is SGHKS and CDR2 is YYEKEE (reference sequence). The length of the CDR3 is 16 residues. CDR3 sequence: CASSLADRVDFKTQYF. Combining the CDR3 with reference TRBV5-5 and TRBJ2-5 gives the whole variable domain DAGVTQSPTHLIKTRGQQVTLRCSPISGHKSVSWYQQVLGQGPQFIFQYYEKEERGRGNFPDRFSARQFPNYSSELNVNALLLGDSALYLCASSLADRVDFKTQYFGPGTRLLVL.

This sequence joins TRBV7-2 and TRBJ2-4; TCRdb's D call of TRBD1 is untestable without DNA. The CDR3 runs 12 residues. CDR1 and CDR2 from the germline V gene are SGHTA and FQGNSA. CDR3 sequence reads: CASSQDRGLGYF.

The rearrangement uses TRBV2 and TRBJ2-7. Per the germline V gene, CDR1 is SNHLY and CDR2 is FYNNEI. The CDR3 extends over 12 amino acids. This chain's CDR3 is CASSEREYEQYF.

This rearrangement joins TRBV7-2 to TRBJ2-7. Germline CDR1 and CDR2: SGHTA and FQGNSA. The CDR3 extends over 13 amino acids. CDR3 sequence: CASSLGGLTEQYF.

CDR3 amino acids: CASALRAGNTGELFF. V and J are TRBV2 and TRBJ2-2; TCRdb gives TRBD2 as the D gene, but with no DNA this cannot be confirmed. The V gene's germline CDR1 is SNHLY and CDR2 FYNNEI. The CDR3 runs 15 residues.

The chain couples TRBV4-2 to TRBJ1-5; TCRdb names TRBD1, which stays unverified in the absence of DNA. Germline V gene data show CDR1 as LGHNA and CDR2 as YNFKEQ. The CDR3 totals 15 residues. The CDR3 region is CASSQPGGSNQPQHF.

The genes are TRBV7-2 and TRBJ2-2; absent DNA, TCRdb's TRBD1 call cannot be checked. This CDR3 has 15 amino acids. The germline CDR1 and CDR2 sequences are SGHTA and FQGNSA. This CDR3 is CASLSGGAGTGELFF.

The rearrangement links TRBV20-1 to TRBJ1-5. Germline CDR1 reads DFQATT; CDR2 reads SNEGSKA (reference sequence). The CDR3 is 15 residues long. The CDR3 loop reads CSARYGTRSNQPQHF.

This chain links TRBV20-1 with TRBJ1-5; TCRdb calls TRBD1, which cannot be checked without DNA. This CDR3 has 12 residues. Looked up from germline, CDR1 is DFQATT and CDR2 is SNEGSKA (reference sequence). CDR3 sequence reads: CSAAQGDQPQHF.

The J gene is TRBJ2-7, the V gene TRBV29-1. Germline CDR1 reads SQVTM; CDR2 reads ANQGSEA. The CDR3 spans 13 residues. CDR3 amino acids: CSVTDRSSYEQYF.

V usage is TRBV5-1 and J usage is TRBJ2-2; TCRdb proposes TRBD1, but this gene call is untestable without DNA. The V gene's germline CDR1 is SGHRS and CDR2 YFSETQ. The CDR3 extends over 18 amino acids. The CDR3 reads CASSLNWGPAGPTGELFF.

The chain recombines TRBV28 with TRBJ2-3. The V gene's germline CDR1 is MDHEN and CDR2 SYDVKM. This CDR3 has 13 amino acids. This CDR3 is CASSAHVMDTQYF.

V is TRBV12-3 or TRBV12-4 and J is TRBJ2-1. The CDR3 has 13 amino acids. The CDR3 is CASTPTSYNEQFF.

V and J are TRBV19 and TRBJ2-3; lacking DNA, the TRBD1 call made by TCRdb goes unchecked. This CDR3 is 14 amino acids long. The germline CDR1 and CDR2 sequences are LNHDA and SQIVND (reference sequence). This CDR3 is CASTRTGGVDTQYF.

The rearrangement joins TRBV14 to TRBJ2-2; TCRdb lists TRBD1, though no DNA is available to test this call. The CDR3 contains 14 residues. Germline-derived CDR1 and CDR2 are SGHDN and FVKESK. This CDR3 is CASSQHRGTGELFF. The full variable domain, in which reference TRBV14 and TRBJ2-2 provide the parts outside the CDR3, is EAGVTQFPSHSVIEKGQTVTLRCDPISGHDNLYWYRRVMGKEIKFLLHFVKESKQDESGMPNNRFLAERTGGTYSTLKVQPAELEDSGVYFCASSQHRGTGELFFGEGSRLTVL.

J is TRBJ2-5 and V is TRBV5-1. In germline, CDR1 is SGHRS, CDR2 YFSETQ. The CDR3 consists of 15 residues. CDR3 sequence reads: CASSLSRISQETQYF.

CDR3 region: CSARGPNTGELFF. The genes are TRBV29-1 and TRBJ2-2; TCRdb reports TRBD1, a call that lacks DNA to check it against. Germline CDR1 and CDR2: SQVTM and ANQGSEA. The CDR3 totals 13 residues.

The chain joins TRBV4-3 to TRBJ1-1; there is no DNA to check the TCRdb D call of TRBD1. The CDR3 totals 16 residues. Germline loops: CDR1 LGHNA, CDR2 YSLEER. The CDR3 reads CASSQDQRAGDTEAFF.

The V call is TRBV20-1, the J call TRBJ1-5; as DNA is missing, the TRBD1 call by TCRdb cannot be tested. The CDR3 totals 14 residues. CDR1 is DFQATT, CDR2 SNEGSKA, per germline (reference sequence). The CDR3 loop is CSARVGAHNQPQHF.

The rearrangement links TRBV7-6 to TRBJ1-1. Germline assignment: CDR1 SGHVS and CDR2 FNYEAQ. The CDR3 covers 14 residues. CDR3 sequence reads: CASGLAAGNTEAFF.

J is TRBJ2-1 and V is TRBV7-2; TCRdb's assignment of TRBD1 cannot be checked, as there is no DNA. Germline V CDR1 and CDR2: SGHTA, FQGNSA. The CDR3 runs 14 residues. The CDR3 sequence is CASSLQGIIDEQFF.